The 6 T cell receptor beta chains below come from one sample, sequenced in a study of blood T cell repertoires in COVID-19. This table comes from immunoSEQ multiplex PCR, and its TCRdb copy is limited to in-frame clones, with some not included. The repertoire holds about 76,000 clones, with approximately 85% as singletons. The sequencing input was peripheral blood. The receptors derive from a man in his 60s with COVID-19, enrolled during active disease.

The rearrangement links TRBV6-2 or TRBV6-3 to TRBJ2-7; weak D call: TRBD2 (6 bases). Deletions cut 3 bases from V and 1 base from J, with 13 bases between. Germline V gene sequence: CDR1 MNHEY, CDR2 SVGEGT. The CDR3 length is 15 residues. Here the CDR3 DNA reads TGTGCCAGCAGTTATTCGGGGGAAGGGTCCTACGAGCAGTACTTC. Translation gives CASSYSGEGSYEQYF.

This chain joins TRBV7-2 and TRBJ1-2; 8 bases match TRBD1. CDR3 size: 15 residues. The V gene end was trimmed by 6 bases and the J gene end by 7 bases; junction bases not matched to a gene: 13. CDR1 SGHTA and CDR2 FQGNSA come from the germline V gene. CDR3 in amino acids: CASRVGTTGGLGYTF. CDR3 DNA sequence: TGTGCCAGCAGAGTAGGGACCACAGGGGGACTTGGCTACACCTTC.

The genes are TRBV6-1 and TRBJ2-7; D possibly corresponds to TRBD2 (6 bases). Trimming removed 3 bases from V and 1 base from J, with 10 bases in between. This CDR3 contains 14 residues. Germline lookup yields CDR1 MNHNS and CDR2 SASEGT. The CDR3 DNA reads as TGTGCCAGCAGTGAGGCCGGGAGATCCTACGAGCAGTACTTC. It encodes CASSEAGRSYEQYF.

V is TRBV6-5 and J is TRBJ1-2, with D perhaps TRBD1 (6 bases). The CDR3 loop spans 15 amino acids. CDR1 and CDR2 (germline): MNHEY, SVGAGI. The ends were cut back, 0 bases at V and 1 base at J, with 9 bases in the middle. The CDR3 protein is CASSYSRTVNYGYTF. DNA of the CDR3: TGTGCCAGCAGTTACTCTCGGACAGTTAACTATGGCTACACCTTC.

V usage is TRBV5-1 and J usage is TRBJ2-5; TRBD2 matches 8 bases. The CDR3 covers 15 residues. CDR1 SGHRS and CDR2 YFSETQ come from the germline V gene. The junction had 10 bases not matched to a gene; V was cut back by 4 bases and J by 5 bases. CDR3 loop: CASSEGLGWGETQYF. CDR3 DNA: TGCGCCAGCAGCGAGGGACTAGGGTGGGGGGAGACCCAGTACTTC.

The rearrangement links TRBV27 to TRBJ1-5; D may be TRBD1 (6 bases). The CDR3 runs 15 residues. V lost 10 bases to trimming and J lost 8 bases, with 24 bases between them. CDR1 MNHEY and CDR2 SMNVEV come from the germline V gene (reference sequence). The CDR3 coding sequence is TGTGCCACCCAGAGGCGCTCGACAGGCGGAGAGCCCCAGCATTTT. This encodes CATQRRSTGGEPQHF.